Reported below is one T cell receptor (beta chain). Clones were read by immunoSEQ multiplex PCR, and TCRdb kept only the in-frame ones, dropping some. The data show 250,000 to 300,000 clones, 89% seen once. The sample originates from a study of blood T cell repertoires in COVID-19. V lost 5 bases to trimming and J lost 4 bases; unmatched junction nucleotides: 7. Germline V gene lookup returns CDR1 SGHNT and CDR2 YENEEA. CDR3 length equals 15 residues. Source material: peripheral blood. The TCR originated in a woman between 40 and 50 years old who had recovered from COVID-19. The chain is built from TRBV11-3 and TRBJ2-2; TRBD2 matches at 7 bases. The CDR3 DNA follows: TGTGCCAGCAGCCTCTTTGGGGAGGGCACCGGGGAGCTGTTTTTT. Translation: CASSLFGEGTGELFF.